This T cell receptor (beta chain) was found in a study of T cells expressing NK-cell markers. Germline CDR1 and CDR2: MNHEY and SVGAGI. CDR3 length: 13 residues. With the 5' RACE reads reprocessed, TCRdb shows one record per CDR3 protein and no DNA. This sample's clone table lists about half a million distinct CDR3 sequences. The source material was blood T cells: a sorted CD56 or NKG2C T cell subset, CD4+ or CD8+ T cells, or bulk PBMC T cells (not recorded which). This receptor was obtained from a woman in her forties or fifties in good health. This chain joins TRBV6-5 and TRBJ1-5; TCRdb reports TRBD1, a call that lacks DNA to check it against. The CDR3 sequence is CASSSLPGPGTHF.